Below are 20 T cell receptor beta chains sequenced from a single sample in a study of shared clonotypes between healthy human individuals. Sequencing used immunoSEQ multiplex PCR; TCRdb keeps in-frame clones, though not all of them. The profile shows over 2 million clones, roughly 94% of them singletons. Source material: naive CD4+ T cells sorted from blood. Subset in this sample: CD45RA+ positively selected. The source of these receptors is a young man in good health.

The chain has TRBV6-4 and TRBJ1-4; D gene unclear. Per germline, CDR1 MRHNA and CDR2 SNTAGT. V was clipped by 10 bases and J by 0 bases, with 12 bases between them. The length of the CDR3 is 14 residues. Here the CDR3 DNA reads TGTGCCAACCAAGTGGGTGCAACTAATGAAAAACTGTTTTTT. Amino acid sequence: CANQVGATNEKLFF.

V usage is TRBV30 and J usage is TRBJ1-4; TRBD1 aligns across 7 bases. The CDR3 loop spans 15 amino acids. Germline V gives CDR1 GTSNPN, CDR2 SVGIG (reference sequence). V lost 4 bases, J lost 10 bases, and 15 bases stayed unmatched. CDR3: CAWTGGLAASPKLFF. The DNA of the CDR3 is TGTGCCTGGACAGGGGGGTTGGCGGCCTCTCCAAAACTGTTTTTT.

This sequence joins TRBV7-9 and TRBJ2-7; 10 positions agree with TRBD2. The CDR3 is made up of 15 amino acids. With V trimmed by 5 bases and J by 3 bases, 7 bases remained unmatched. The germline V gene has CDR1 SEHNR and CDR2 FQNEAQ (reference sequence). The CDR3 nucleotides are TGTGCCAGCAGCCGATCTAGCGGGGGACGCTACGAGCAGTACTTC. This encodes CASSRSSGGRYEQYF.

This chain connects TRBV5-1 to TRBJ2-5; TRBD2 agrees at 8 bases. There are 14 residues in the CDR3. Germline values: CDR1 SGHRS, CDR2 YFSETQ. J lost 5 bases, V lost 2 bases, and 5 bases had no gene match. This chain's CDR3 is CASSFGLARETQYF. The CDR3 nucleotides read TGCGCCAGCAGCTTTGGACTAGCCAGGGAGACCCAGTACTTC.

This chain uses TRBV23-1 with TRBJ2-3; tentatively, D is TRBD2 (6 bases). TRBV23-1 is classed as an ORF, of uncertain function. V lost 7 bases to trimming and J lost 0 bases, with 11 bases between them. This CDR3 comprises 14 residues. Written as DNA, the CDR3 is TGCGCCAGCAATCTTAGCGGTAGCACAGATACGCAGTATTTT. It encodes CASNLSGSTDTQYF.

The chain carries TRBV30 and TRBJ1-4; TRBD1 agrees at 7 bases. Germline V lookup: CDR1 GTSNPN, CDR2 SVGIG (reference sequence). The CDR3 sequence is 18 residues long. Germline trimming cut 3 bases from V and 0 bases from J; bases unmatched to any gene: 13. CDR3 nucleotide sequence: TGTGCCTGGAGGCCCGGGACAGCCCTCACGTCAACTAATGAAAAACTGTTTTTT. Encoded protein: CAWRPGTALTSTNEKLFF.

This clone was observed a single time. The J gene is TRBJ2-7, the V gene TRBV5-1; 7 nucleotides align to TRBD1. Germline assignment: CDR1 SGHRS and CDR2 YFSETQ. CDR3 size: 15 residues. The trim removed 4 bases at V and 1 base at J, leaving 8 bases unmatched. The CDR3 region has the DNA TGCGCCAGCAGCCTGGGACAGACTTTTTCCTACGAGCAGTACTTC. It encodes CASSLGQTFSYEQYF. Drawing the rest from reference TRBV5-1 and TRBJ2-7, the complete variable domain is KAGVTQTPRYLIKTRGQQVTLSCSPISGHRSVSWYQQTPGQGLQFLFEYFSETQRNKGNFPGRFSGRQFSNSRSEMNVSTLELGDSALYLCASSLGQTFSYEQYFGPGTRLTVT.

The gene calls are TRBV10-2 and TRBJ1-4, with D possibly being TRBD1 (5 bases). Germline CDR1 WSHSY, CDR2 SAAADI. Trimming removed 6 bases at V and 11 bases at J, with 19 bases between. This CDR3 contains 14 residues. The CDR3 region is CASSEQDTPGKLFF. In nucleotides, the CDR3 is TGCGCCAGCAGCGAACAGGACACCCCCGGGAAACTGTTTTTT.

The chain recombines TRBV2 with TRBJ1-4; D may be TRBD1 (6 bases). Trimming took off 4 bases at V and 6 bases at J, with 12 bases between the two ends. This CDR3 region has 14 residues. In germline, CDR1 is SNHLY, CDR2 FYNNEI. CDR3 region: CASSVRGDHEKLFF. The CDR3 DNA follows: TGTGCCAGCAGTGTGAGGGGGGACCATGAAAAACTGTTTTTT.

The CDR3 here is CASSLKASGISYNEQFF. The CDR3 DNA is TGCGCCAGCAGCTTGAAGGCTAGCGGGATTTCCTACAATGAGCAGTTCTTC. The chain employs TRBV5-1 and TRBJ2-1, with 9 positions matching TRBD2. V lost 1 base and J lost 1; bases outside the gene matches: 6. Germline CDR1 is SGHRS and CDR2 is YFSETQ. The length of the CDR3 is 17 residues.

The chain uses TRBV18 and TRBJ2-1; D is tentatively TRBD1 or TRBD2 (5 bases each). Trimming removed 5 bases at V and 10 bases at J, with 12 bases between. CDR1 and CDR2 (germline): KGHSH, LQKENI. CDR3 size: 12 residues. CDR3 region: CASSASREEQFF. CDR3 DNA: TGTGCCAGCTCAGCCAGCAGGGAGGAGCAGTTCTTC.

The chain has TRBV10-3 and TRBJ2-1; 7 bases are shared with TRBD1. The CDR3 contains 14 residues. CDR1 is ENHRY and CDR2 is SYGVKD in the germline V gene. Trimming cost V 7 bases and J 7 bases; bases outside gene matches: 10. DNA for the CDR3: TGTGCCATCAACCCGGACAGGACGGGAAATGAGCAGTTCTTC. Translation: CAINPDRTGNEQFF.

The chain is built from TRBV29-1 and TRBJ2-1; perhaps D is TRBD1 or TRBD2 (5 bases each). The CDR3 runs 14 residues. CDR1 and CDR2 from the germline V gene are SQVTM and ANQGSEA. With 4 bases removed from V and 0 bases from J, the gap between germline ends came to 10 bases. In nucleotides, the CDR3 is TGCAGCGTTGGCTATGGGGGCTCCTACAATGAGCAGTTCTTC. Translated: CSVGYGGSYNEQFF.

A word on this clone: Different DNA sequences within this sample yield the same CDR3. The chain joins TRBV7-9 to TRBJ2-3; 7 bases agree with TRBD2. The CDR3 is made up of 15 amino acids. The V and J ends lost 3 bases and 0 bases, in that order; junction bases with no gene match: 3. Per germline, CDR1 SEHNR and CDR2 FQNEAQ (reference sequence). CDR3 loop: CASSLASGSTDTQYF. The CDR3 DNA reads TGTGCCAGCAGCTTGGCTAGCGGTAGCACAGATACGCAGTATTTT.

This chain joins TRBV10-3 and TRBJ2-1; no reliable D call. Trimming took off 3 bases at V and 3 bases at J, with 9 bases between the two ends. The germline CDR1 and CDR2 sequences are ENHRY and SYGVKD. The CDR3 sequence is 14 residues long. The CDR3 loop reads CAISEGFDYNEQFF. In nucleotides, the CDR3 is TGTGCCATCAGTGAAGGCTTTGACTACAATGAGCAGTTCTTC.

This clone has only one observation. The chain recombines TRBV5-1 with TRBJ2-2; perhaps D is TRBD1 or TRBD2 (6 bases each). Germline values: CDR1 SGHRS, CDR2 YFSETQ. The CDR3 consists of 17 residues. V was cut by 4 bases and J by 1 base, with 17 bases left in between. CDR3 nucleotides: TGCGCCAGCAGCCCGCGGGGTGCGGACAGGAACACCGGGGAGCTGTTTTTT. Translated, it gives CASSPRGADRNTGELFF.

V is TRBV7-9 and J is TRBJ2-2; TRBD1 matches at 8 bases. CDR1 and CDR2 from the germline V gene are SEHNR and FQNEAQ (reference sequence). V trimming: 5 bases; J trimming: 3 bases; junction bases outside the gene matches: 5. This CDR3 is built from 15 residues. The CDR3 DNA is TGTGCCAGCAGCCACGGACAGGGAGACACCGGGGAGCTGTTTTTT. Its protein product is CASSHGQGDTGELFF.

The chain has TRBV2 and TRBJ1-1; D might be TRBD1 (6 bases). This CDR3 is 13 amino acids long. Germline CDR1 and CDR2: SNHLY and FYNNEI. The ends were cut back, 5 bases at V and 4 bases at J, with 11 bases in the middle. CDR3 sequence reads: CASSLTGSTEAFF. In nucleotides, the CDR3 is TGTGCCAGCAGTCTTACAGGGAGCACTGAAGCTTTCTTT.

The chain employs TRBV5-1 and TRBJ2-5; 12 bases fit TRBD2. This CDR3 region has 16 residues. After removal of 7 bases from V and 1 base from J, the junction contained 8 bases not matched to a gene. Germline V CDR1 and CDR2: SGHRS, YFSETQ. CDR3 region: CASLRLAGDPQETQYF. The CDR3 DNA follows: TGCGCCAGCCTAAGACTAGCGGGGGACCCCCAAGAGACCCAGTACTTC.

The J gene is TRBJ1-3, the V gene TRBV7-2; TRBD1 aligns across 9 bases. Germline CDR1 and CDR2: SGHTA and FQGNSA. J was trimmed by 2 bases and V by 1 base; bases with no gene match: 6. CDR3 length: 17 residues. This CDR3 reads CASSLVGTGLAGNTIYF. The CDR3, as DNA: TGTGCCAGCAGCTTAGTAGGGACAGGGTTGGCTGGAAACACCATATATTTT. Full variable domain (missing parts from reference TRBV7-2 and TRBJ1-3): GAGVSQSPSNKVTEKGKDVELRCDPISGHTALYWYRQSLGQGLEFLIYFQGNSAPDKSGLPSDRFSAERTGGSVSTLTIQRTQQEDSAVYLCASSLVGTGLAGNTIYFGEGSWLTVV.